The clone carrying this TCR beta chain appeared once. Its antigen is unknown. TCRdb's copy holds only in-frame clones and misses some; the assay was immunoSEQ multiplex PCR. The data contain 130,000 to 150,000 clones, over 85% of them seen just once; the ten biggest clones take up less than 7%. The data derive from a study of T cell responses to AZD1222 COVID-19 vaccine. The wider study: Pooled in the analysis were second doses at about 4 or about 12 weeks.

Whole-study results and caveats: Only a handful of AZD1222 recipients were seropositive at baseline. Spike-specific TCR breadth and depth rose after two AZD1222 doses. Vaccine-associated CD4 TCRs ranged over spike, dominating at 160-218 and 743-854.

The receptor was isolated from an adult in good health. The source material was peripheral blood, sampled on day 0 of AZD1222 vaccination.

The CDR3 coding sequence is TGCGCCAGCAGCCAAGATTCAAGGAGCGGGAGCACCGGGGAGCTGTTTTTT. Protein sequence: CASSQDSRSGSTGELFF. The chain is built from TRBV4-3 and TRBJ2-2; 8 bases are a match to TRBD2. V lost 0 bases and J lost 4; bases outside the gene matches: 7. Germline loops: CDR1 LGHNA, CDR2 YSLEER. The length of the CDR3 is 17 residues.